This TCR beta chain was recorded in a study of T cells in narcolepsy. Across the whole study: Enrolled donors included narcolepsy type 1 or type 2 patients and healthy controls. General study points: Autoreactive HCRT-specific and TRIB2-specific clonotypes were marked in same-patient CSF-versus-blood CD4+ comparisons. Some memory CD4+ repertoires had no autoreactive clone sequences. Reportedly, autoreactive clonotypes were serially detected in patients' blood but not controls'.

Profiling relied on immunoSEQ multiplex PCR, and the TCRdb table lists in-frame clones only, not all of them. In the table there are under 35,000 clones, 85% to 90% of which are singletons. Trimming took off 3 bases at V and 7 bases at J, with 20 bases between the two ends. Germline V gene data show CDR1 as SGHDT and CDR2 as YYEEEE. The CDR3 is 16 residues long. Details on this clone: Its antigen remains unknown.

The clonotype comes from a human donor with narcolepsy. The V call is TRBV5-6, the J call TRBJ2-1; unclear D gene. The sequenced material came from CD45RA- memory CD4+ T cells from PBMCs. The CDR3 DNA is TGTGCCAGCAGCTCAACATGGACCCCCTCCGGGAATGAGCAGTTCTTC. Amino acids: CASSSTWTPSGNEQFF.